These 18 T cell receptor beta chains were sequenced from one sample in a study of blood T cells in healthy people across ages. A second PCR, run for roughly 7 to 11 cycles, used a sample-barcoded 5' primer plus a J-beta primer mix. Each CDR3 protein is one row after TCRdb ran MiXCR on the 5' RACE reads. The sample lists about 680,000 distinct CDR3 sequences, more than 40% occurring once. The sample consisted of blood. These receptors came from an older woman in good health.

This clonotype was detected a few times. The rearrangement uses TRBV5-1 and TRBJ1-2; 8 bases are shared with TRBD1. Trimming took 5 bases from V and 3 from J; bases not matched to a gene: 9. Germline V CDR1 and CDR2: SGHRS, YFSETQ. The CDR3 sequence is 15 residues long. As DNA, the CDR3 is TGCGCCAGCAGGTCCGGACAGGGTAACGACTATGGCTACACCTTC. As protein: CASRSGQGNDYGYTF. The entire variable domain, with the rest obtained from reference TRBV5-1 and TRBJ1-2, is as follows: KAGVTQTPRYLIKTRGQQVTLSCSPISGHRSVSWYQQTPGQGLQFLFEYFSETQRNKGNFPGRFSGRQFSNSRSEMNVSTLELGDSALYLCASRSGQGNDYGYTFGSGTRLTVV.

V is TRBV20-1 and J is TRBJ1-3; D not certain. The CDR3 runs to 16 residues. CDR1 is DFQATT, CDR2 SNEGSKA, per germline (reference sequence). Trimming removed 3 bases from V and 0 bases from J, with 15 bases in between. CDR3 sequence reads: CSASPTGTASGNTIYF. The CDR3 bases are TGCAGTGCTAGTCCCACCGGAACAGCCTCTGGAAACACCATATATTTT.

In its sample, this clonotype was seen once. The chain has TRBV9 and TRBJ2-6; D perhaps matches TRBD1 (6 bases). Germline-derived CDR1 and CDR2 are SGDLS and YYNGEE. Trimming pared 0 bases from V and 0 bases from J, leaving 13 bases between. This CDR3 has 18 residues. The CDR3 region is CASSVGLDSRSGANVLTF. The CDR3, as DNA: TGTGCCAGCAGCGTAGGACTGGACAGCCGCTCTGGGGCCAACGTCCTGACTTTC.

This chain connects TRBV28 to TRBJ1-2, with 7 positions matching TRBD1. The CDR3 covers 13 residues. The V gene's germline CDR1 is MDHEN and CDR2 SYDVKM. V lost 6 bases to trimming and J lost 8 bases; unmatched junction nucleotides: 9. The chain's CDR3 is CASRTGTVGGYTF. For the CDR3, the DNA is TGTGCCAGCAGAACCGGGACAGTCGGCGGCTACACCTTC.

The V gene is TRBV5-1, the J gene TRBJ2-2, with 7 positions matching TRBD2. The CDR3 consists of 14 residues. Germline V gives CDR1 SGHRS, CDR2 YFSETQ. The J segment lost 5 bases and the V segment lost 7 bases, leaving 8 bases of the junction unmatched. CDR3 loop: CASGNEGGTGELFF. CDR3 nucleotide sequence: TGCGCCAGCGGCAACGAGGGAGGGACCGGGGAGCTGTTTTTT.

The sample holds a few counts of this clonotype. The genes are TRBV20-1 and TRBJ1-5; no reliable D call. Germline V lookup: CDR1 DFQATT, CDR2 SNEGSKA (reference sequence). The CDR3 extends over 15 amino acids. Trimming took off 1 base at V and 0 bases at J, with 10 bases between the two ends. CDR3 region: CSARVGSHSNQPQHF. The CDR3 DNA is TGCAGTGCTAGAGTAGGTAGTCATAGCAATCAGCCCCAGCATTTT.

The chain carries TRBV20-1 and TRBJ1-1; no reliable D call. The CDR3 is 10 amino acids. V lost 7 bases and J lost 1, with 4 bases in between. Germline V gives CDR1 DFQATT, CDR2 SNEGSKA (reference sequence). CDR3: CSGGNTEAFF. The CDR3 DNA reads TGCAGTGGCGGGAACACTGAAGCTTTCTTT.

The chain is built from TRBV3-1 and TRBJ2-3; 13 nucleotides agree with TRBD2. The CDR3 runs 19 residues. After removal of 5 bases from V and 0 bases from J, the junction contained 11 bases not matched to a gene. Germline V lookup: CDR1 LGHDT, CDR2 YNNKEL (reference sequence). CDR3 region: CASSSTSGRAGSSTDTQYF. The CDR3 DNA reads TGTGCCAGCAGCTCCACTAGCGGGAGGGCGGGGAGTAGCACAGATACGCAGTATTTT.

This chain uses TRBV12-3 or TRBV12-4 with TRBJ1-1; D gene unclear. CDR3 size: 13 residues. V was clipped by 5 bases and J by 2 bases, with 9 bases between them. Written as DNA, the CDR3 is TGTGCCAGCAGTCAAACCAGCAACACTGAAGCTTTCTTT. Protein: CASSQTSNTEAFF.

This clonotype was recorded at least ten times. For the CDR3, the DNA is TGCGCCAGCAGCCAACAACAGGGGATAGGGACCTACGAGCAGTACTTC. It yields the protein CASSQQQGIGTYEQYF. This chain links TRBV4-3 with TRBJ2-7; 7 bases align to TRBD1. Looked up from germline, CDR1 is LGHNA and CDR2 is YSLEER. The CDR3 has 16 residues. Losses at the gene ends were 2 bases for V and 2 bases for J; bases not matched to a gene: 9.

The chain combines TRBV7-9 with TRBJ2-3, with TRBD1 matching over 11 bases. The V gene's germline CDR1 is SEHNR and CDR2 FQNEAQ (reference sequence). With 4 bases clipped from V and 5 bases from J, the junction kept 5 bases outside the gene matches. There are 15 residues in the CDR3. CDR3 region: CASSSRDRGGDTQYF. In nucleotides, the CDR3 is TGTGCCAGCAGCTCCCGGGACAGGGGGGGAGATACGCAGTATTTT.

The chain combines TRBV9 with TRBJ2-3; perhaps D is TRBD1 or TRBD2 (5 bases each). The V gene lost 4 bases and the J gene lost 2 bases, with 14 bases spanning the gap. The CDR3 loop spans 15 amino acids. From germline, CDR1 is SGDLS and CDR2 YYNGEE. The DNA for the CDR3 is TGTGCCAGCAGCCGGGACGGGCAACACACAGATACGCAGTATTTT. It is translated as CASSRDGQHTDTQYF.

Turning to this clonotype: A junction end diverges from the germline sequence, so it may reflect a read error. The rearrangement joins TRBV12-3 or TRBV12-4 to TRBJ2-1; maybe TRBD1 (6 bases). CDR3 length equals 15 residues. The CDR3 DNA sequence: TGTGCTAGCAGTCAAAACAGGGAAGCCTACAATGAGCAGTTCTTC. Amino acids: CASSQNREAYNEQFF.

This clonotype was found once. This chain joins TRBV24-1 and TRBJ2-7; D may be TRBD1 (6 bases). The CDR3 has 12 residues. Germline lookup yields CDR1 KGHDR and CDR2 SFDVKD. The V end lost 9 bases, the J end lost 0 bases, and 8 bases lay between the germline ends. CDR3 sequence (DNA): TGTGCCACCGCGGACAGCTCCTACGAGCAGTACTTC. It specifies CATADSSYEQYF.

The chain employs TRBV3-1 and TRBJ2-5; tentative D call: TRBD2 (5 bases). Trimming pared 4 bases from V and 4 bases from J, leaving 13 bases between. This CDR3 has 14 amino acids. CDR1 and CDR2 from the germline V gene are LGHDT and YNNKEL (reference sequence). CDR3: CASSRRQRTETQYF. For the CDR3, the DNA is TGTGCCAGCAGCCGGAGGCAGCGGACAGAGACCCAGTACTTC.

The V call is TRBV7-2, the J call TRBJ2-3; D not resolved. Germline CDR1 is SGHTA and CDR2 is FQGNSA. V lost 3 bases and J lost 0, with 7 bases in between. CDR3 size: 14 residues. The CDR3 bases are TGTGCCAGCAGCTTCGGATACAGCACAGATACGCAGTATTTT. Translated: CASSFGYSTDTQYF. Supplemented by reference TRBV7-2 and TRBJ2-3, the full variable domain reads GAGVSQSPSNKVTEKGKDVELRCDPISGHTALYWYRQSLGQGLEFLIYFQGNSAPDKSGLPSDRFSAERTGGSVSTLTIQRTQQEDSAVYLCASSFGYSTDTQYFGPGTRLTVL.

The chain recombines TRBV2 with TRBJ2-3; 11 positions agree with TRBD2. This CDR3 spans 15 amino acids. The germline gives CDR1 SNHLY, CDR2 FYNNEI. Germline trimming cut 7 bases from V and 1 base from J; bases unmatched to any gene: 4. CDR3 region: CASNALAGGTDTQYF. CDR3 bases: TGTGCCAGCAATGCACTAGCGGGAGGCACAGATACGCAGTATTTT.

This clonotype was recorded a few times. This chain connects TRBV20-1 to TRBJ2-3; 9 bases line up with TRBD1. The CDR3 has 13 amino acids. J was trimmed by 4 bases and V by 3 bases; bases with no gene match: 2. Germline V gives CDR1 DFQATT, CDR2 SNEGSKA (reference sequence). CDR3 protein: CSARWTGADTQYF. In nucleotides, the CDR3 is TGCAGTGCTAGGTGGACAGGGGCAGATACGCAGTATTTT.